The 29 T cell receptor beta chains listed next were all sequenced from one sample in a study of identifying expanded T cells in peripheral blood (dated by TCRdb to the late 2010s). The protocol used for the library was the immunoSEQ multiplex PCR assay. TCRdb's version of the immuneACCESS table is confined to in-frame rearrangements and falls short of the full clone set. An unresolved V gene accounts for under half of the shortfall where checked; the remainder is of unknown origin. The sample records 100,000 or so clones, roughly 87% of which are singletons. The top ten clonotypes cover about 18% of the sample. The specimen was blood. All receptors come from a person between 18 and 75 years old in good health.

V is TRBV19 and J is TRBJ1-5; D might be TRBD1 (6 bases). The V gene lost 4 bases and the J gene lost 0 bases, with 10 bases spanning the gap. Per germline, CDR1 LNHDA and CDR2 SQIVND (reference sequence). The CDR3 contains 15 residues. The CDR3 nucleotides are TGTGCCAGTAGTAGCAGGGGATATAGCAATCAGCCCCAGCATTTT. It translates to CASSSRGYSNQPQHF.

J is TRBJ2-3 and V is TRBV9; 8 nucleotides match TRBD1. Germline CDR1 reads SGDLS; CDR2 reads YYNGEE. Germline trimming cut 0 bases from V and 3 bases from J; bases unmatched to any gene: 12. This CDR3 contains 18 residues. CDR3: CASSVAWGAGGKTDTQYF. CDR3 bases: TGTGCCAGCAGCGTAGCTTGGGGGGCAGGGGGCAAGACAGATACGCAGTATTTT. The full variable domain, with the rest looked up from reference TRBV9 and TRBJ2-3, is DSGVTQTPKHLITATGQRVTLRCSPRSGDLSVYWYQQSLDQGLQFLIQYYNGEERAKGNILERFSAQQFPDLHSELNLSSLELGDSALYFCASSVAWGAGGKTDTQYFGPGTRLTVL.

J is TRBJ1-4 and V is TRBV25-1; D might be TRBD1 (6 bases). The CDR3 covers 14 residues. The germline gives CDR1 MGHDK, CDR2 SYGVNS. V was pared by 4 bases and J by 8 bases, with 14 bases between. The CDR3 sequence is CASSGGAGEEKLFF. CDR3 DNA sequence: TGTGCCAGCAGTGGAGGCGCAGGGGAAGAAAAACTGTTTTTT.

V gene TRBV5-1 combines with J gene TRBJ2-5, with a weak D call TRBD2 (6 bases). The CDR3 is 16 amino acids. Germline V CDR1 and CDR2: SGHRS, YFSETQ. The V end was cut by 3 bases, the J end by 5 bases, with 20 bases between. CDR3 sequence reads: CASSSAGTAGGETQYF. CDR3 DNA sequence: TGCGCCAGCAGCTCGGCCGGGACGGCAGGAGGGGAGACCCAGTACTTC.

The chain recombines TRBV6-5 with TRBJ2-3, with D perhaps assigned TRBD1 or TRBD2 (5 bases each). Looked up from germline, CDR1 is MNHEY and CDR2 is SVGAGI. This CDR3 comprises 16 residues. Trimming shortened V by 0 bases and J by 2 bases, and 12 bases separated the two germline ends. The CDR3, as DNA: TGTGCCAGCAGTTACTCCCTGGGGACCTCCACAGATACGCAGTATTTT. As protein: CASSYSLGTSTDTQYF.

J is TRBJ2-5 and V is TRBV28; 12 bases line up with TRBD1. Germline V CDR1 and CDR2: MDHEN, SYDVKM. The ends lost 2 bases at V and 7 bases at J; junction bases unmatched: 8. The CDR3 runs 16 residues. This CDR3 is CASSLPGQGARRTQYF. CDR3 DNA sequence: TGTGCCAGCAGTTTACCGGGACAGGGGGCAAGGCGGACCCAGTACTTC.

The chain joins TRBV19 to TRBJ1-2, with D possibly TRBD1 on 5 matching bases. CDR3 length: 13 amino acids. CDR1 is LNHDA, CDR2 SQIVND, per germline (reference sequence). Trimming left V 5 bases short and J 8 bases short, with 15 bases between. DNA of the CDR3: TGTGCCAGTAGTCCCATCGGGGCGCGGGGCTACACCTTC. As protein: CASSPIGARGYTF.

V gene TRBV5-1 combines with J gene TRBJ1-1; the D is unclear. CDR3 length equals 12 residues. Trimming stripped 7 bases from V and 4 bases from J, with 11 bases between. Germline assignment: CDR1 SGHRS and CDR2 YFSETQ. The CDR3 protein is CASSAGPTEAFF. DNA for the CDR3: TGCGCCAGCTCCGCGGGTCCCACTGAAGCTTTCTTT.

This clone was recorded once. This CDR3 reads CASSFGAGGYTF. CDR3 bases: TGTGCCAGCAGCTTCGGGGCAGGCGGCTACACCTTC. This chain joins TRBV7-9 and TRBJ1-2; tentative D call: TRBD1 (5 bases). CDR3 length: 12 amino acids. From germline, CDR1 is SEHNR and CDR2 FQNEAQ (reference sequence). V was shortened by 3 bases and J by 8 bases, with 10 bases between the two germline ends.

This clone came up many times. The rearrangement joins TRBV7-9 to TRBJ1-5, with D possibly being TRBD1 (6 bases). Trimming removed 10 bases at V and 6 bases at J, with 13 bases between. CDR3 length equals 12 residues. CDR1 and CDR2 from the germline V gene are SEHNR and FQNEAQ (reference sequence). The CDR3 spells CATGTSAQPQHF. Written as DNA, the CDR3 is TGTGCCACCGGGACAAGCGCTCAGCCCCAGCATTTT.

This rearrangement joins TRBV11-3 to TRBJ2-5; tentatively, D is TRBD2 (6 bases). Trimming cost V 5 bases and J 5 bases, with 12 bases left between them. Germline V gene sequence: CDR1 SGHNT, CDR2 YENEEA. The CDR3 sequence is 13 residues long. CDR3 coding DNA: TGTGCCAGCAGCAGTGATCGGGGGGAGACCCAGTACTTC. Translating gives CASSSDRGETQYF.

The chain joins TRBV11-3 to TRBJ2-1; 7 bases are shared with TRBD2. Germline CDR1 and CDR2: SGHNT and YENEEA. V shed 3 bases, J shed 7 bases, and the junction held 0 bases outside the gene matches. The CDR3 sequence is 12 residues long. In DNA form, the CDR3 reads TGTGCCAGCAGCTTCGGGGGGAATGAGCAGTTCTTC. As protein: CASSFGGNEQFF.

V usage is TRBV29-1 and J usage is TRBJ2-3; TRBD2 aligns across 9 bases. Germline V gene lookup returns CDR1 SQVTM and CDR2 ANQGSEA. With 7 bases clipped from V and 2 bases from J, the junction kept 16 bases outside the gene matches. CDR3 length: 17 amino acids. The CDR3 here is CSAGRSGRRIDTDTQYF. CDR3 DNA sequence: TGCAGCGCTGGACGTAGCGGGAGACGAATAGACACAGATACGCAGTATTTT.

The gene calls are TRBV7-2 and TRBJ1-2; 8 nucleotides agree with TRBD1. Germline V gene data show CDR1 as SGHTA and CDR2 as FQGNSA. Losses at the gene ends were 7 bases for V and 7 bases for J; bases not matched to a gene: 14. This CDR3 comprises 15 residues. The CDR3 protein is CASNPQGAAGGGYTF. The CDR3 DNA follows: TGTGCCAGCAACCCCCAGGGGGCCGCTGGTGGTGGCTACACCTTC.

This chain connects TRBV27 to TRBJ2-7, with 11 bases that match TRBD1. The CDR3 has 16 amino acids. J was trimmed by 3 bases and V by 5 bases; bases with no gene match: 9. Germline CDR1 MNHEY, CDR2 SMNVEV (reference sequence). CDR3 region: CASSLAGTGGLYEQYF. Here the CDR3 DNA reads TGTGCCAGCAGTCTAGCCGGGACAGGGGGACTCTACGAGCAGTACTTC.

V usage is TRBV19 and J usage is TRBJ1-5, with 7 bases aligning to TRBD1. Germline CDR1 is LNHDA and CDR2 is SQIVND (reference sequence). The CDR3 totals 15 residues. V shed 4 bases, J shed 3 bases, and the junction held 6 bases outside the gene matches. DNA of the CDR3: TGTGCCAGTAGTAGAGACAGGGCCCTCAATCAGCCCCAGCATTTT. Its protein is CASSRDRALNQPQHF.

Written as DNA, the CDR3 is TGTGCCAGCAGCCACTCTCCAGGACAGGGGGTTTATGGCTACACCTTC. It translates to CASSHSPGQGVYGYTF. The chain uses TRBV7-8 and TRBJ1-2; 10 nucleotides match TRBD1. The CDR3 is 16 amino acids. Germline lookup yields CDR1 SGHVS and CDR2 FQNEAQ. V lost 5 bases, J lost 5 bases, and 11 bases stayed unmatched.

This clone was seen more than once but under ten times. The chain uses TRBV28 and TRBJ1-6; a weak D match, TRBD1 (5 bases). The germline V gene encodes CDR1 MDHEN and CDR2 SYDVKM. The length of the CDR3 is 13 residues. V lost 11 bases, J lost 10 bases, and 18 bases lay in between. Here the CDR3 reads CAALRGEGSPLHF. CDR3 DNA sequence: TGTGCCGCACTAAGGGGAGAAGGGTCACCCCTCCACTTT.

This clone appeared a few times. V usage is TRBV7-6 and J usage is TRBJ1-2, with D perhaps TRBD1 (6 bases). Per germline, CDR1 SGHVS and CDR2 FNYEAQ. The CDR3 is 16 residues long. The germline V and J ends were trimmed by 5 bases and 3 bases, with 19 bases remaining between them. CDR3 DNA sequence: TGTGCCAGCAGCAATACAACCCGGGGGCAGGACTATGGCTACACCTTC. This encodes CASSNTTRGQDYGYTF.

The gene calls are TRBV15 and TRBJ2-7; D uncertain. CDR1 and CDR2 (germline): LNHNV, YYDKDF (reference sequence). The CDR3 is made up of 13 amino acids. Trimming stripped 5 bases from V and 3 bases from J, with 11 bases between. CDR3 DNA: TGTGCCACCAGCCTGGGATATAACTACGAGCAGTACTTC. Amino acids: CATSLGYNYEQYF.

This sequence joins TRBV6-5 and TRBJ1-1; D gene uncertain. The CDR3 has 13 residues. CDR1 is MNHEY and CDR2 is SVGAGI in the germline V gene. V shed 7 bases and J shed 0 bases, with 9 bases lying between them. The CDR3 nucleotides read TGTGCCAGCACTATTAACGTGAACACTGAAGCTTTCTTT. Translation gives CASTINVNTEAFF.

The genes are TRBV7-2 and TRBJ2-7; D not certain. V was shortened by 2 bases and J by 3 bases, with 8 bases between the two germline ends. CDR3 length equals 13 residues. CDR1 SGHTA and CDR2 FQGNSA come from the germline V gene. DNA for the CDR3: TGTGCCAGCAGCTTACACCAGGACTACGAGCAGTACTTC. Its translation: CASSLHQDYEQYF.

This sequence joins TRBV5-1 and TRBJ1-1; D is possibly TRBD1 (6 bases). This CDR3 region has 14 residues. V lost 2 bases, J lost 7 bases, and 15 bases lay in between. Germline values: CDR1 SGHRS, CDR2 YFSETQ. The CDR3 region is CASSFSSRTDEAFF. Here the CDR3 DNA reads TGCGCCAGCAGCTTCTCCAGTCGGACAGATGAAGCTTTCTTT.

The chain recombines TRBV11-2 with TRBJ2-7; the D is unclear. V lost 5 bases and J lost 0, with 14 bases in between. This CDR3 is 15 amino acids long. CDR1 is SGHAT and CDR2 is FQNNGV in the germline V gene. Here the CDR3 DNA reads TGTGCCAGCAGCCTCGGTCGTGGTCCCTCCTACGAGCAGTACTTC. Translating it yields CASSLGRGPSYEQYF.

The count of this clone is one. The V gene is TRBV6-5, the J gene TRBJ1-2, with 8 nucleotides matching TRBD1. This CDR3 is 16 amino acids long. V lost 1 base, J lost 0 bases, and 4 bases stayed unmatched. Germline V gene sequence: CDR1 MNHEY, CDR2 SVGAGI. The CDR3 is CASSYFGTGANYGYTF. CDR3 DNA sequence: TGTGCCAGCAGTTACTTCGGGACAGGAGCTAACTATGGCTACACCTTC.

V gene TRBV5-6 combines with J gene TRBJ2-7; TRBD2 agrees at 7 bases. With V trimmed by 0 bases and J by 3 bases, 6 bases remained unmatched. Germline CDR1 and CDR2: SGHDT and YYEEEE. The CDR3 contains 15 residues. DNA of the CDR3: TGTGCCAGCAGCTTGGGGCGGGGGATCCACTACGAGCAGTACTTC. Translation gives CASSLGRGIHYEQYF.

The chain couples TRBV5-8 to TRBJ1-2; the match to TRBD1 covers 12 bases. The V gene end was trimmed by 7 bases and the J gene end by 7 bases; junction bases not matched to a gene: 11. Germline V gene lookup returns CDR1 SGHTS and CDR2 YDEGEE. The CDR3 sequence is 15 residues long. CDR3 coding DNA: TGTGCCAGCGGAATAGGGGACAGGGGGCTCGGTGGCTACACCTTC. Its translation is CASGIGDRGLGGYTF.

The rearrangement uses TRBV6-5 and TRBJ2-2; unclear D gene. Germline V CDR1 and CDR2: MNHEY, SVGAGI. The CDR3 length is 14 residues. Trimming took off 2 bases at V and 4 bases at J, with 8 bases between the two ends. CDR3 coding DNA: TGTGCCAGCAGTTACATGGGCACCACCGGGGAGCTGTTTTTT. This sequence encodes CASSYMGTTGELFF.

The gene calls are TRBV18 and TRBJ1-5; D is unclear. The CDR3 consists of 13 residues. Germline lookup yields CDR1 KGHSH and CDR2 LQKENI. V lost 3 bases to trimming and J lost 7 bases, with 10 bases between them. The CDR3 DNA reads TGTGCCAGCTCACCCTTCAGCGACCAGCCCCAGCATTTT. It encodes CASSPFSDQPQHF.